The next 18 T cell receptor beta chains were all read from a single sample in a study of OX40 agonist ivuxolimab in advanced cancers. Generated by immunoSEQ multiplex PCR, the TCRdb table keeps only in-frame clones and is missing some. Of fewer than 70,000 clones in the sample, roughly 86% were seen once. Here the sequenced sample was CD4+ or CD8+ T cells sorted from blood, taken in a trial of the OX40 agonist ivuxolimab. Receptors originate from an adult with an advanced solid tumor such as melanoma, head and neck, liver or kidney cancer.

The V gene is TRBV7-2, the J gene TRBJ2-1; D is undetermined. Trimming cost V 0 bases and J 0 bases, with 9 bases left between them. Per germline, CDR1 SGHTA and CDR2 FQGNSA. CDR3 length: 16 residues. CDR3 sequence (DNA): TGTGCCAGCAGCTTAGCCCGACTCGGCTCCTACAATGAGCAGTTCTTC. It is translated as CASSLARLGSYNEQFF.

This chain connects TRBV4-1 to TRBJ2-1; TRBD2 is a possible D gene (5 bases). Germline V gene data show CDR1 as MGHRA and CDR2 as YSYEKL. Trimming took 4 bases from V and 9 from J, leaving 10 bases between them. CDR3 length: 12 residues. The CDR3 spells CASSRQLGEQFF. The CDR3 DNA reads as TGCGCCAGCAGCCGCCAACTAGGTGAGCAGTTCTTC.

The rearrangement links TRBV19 to TRBJ2-7, with D perhaps TRBD1 (5 bases). This CDR3 contains 13 residues. V was shortened by 4 bases and J by 6 bases, with 13 bases between the two germline ends. Germline CDR1 is LNHDA and CDR2 is SQIVND (reference sequence). The CDR3 DNA follows: TGTGCCAGTAGTAGGAATCAGGGATCCGAGCAGTACTTC. Translated, it gives CASSRNQGSEQYF.

This chain connects TRBV7-2 to TRBJ2-2; possible D gene TRBD1, 6 bases. Germline CDR1 is SGHTA and CDR2 is FQGNSA. The CDR3 consists of 15 residues. Trimming removed 4 bases from V and 3 bases from J, with 12 bases in between. DNA of the CDR3: TGTGCCAGCAGCTCGACAGGAATTGACACCGGGGAGCTGTTTTTT. This translates into CASSSTGIDTGELFF.

The V and J genes are TRBV5-4 and TRBJ2-2, with D possibly being TRBD1 (5 bases). CDR1 SGHNT and CDR2 YYREEE come from the germline V gene (reference sequence). With 4 bases removed from V and 2 bases from J, the gap between germline ends came to 15 bases. The CDR3 is made up of 16 amino acids. As DNA, the CDR3 is TGTGCCAGCAGCACCCAGGGCGACCTCAACACCGGGGAGCTGTTTTTT. Translated, it gives CASSTQGDLNTGELFF.

The chain links TRBV5-8 to TRBJ2-7, with 13 nucleotides matching TRBD2. Germline loops: CDR1 SGHTS, CDR2 YDEGEE. The CDR3 loop spans 15 amino acids. Losses at the gene ends were 4 bases for V and 3 bases for J; bases not matched to a gene: 4. The CDR3 reads CASSPGLAGYYEQYF. Here the CDR3 DNA reads TGTGCCAGCAGCCCGGGACTAGCGGGATACTACGAGCAGTACTTC.

V and J are TRBV9 and TRBJ2-7; 15 bases match TRBD2. J lost 5 bases, V lost 0 bases, and 3 bases had no gene match. This CDR3 has 16 residues. Per the germline V gene, CDR1 is SGDLS and CDR2 is YYNGEE. CDR3 amino acids: CASSVGGLAGGHEQYF. The CDR3 DNA sequence: TGTGCCAGCAGCGTAGGGGGACTAGCGGGAGGCCACGAGCAGTACTTC.

The chain couples TRBV28 to TRBJ2-7; 8 bases match TRBD2. CDR1 and CDR2 from the germline V gene are MDHEN and SYDVKM. The ends lost 5 bases at V and 0 bases at J; junction bases unmatched: 6. The CDR3 length is 15 residues. The CDR3 loop reads CASSPTSGFSYEQYF. Here the CDR3 DNA reads TGTGCCAGCAGTCCCACTAGCGGATTCTCCTACGAGCAGTACTTC.

This chain links TRBV19 with TRBJ1-1; D perhaps matches TRBD1 (5 bases). This CDR3 is built from 15 residues. Germline V gene data show CDR1 as LNHDA and CDR2 as SQIVND (reference sequence). The V end was cut by 7 bases, the J end by 1 base, with 16 bases between. CDR3: CASTRRGIQNTEAFF. The CDR3 bases are TGTGCCAGTACACGAAGGGGAATTCAGAACACTGAAGCTTTCTTT.

This CDR3 is CATSRDSGPQFF. The CDR3 DNA follows: TGTGCCACCAGCAGAGACTCGGGTCCTCAGTTCTTC. J is TRBJ2-1 and V is TRBV15; D is undetermined. Trimming left V 0 bases short and J 13 bases short, with 10 bases between. The CDR3 is 12 amino acids. Germline CDR1 and CDR2: LNHNV and YYDKDF (reference sequence).

The genes are TRBV10-3 and TRBJ1-6; no reliable D call. The germline V gene encodes CDR1 ENHRY and CDR2 SYGVKD. The V gene lost 0 bases and the J gene lost 8 bases, with 5 bases spanning the gap. CDR3 length equals 13 residues. In DNA form, the CDR3 reads TGTGCCATCAGTGAGTCACGGGATTCACCCCTCCACTTT. Residues: CAISESRDSPLHF.

This clone was seen only a few times. The chain recombines TRBV6-5 with TRBJ1-1, with D possibly matching TRBD1 (5 bases). Germline V gene lookup returns CDR1 MNHEY and CDR2 SVGAGI. The CDR3 loop spans 14 amino acids. The V and J ends lost 6 bases and 3 bases respectively, with 14 bases between them. CDR3 region: CASSQGVGDTEAFF. The CDR3 DNA reads TGTGCCAGCAGCCAAGGGGTCGGGGACACTGAAGCTTTCTTT.

The J gene is TRBJ2-3, the V gene TRBV7-6, with unresolved D. CDR3 length: 16 amino acids. V was trimmed by 4 bases and J by 5 bases, leaving 19 bases between them. Germline lookup yields CDR1 SGHVS and CDR2 FNYEAQ. CDR3 nucleotide sequence: TGTGCCAGCAGCTCGCGCCCGACGGAAAGGAGAGATACGCAGTATTTT. Residues: CASSSRPTERRDTQYF.

This clone was found once. The chain links TRBV19 to TRBJ2-3, with 10 bases identical to TRBD1. There are 12 residues in the CDR3. Trimming cost V 8 bases and J 14 bases; bases outside gene matches: 10. Germline lookup yields CDR1 LNHDA and CDR2 SQIVND (reference sequence). The CDR3 spells CASLDRGLVWYF. The CDR3 DNA follows: TGTGCCAGTCTCGACAGGGGGCTTGTCTGGTATTTT.

V usage is TRBV5-4 and J usage is TRBJ1-1; D perhaps matches TRBD1 (6 bases). The CDR3 is made up of 14 amino acids. CDR1 and CDR2 from the germline V gene are SGHNT and YYREEE (reference sequence). Trimming pared 5 bases from V and 0 bases from J, leaving 11 bases between. For the CDR3, the DNA is TGTGCCAGCAGGGTACAGGGTGTGAACACTGAAGCTTTCTTT. Its translation is CASRVQGVNTEAFF.

This chain joins TRBV29-1 and TRBJ2-2, with D tentatively TRBD2 (6 bases). From germline, CDR1 is SQVTM and CDR2 ANQGSEA. Trimming pared 2 bases from V and 7 bases from J, leaving 17 bases between. This CDR3 has 15 residues. This chain's CDR3 is CSVERAGRTDGELFF. The CDR3 DNA follows: TGCAGCGTTGAAAGGGCAGGGAGGACGGACGGGGAGCTGTTTTTT.

The CDR3 DNA follows: TGCGCCAGCATTCCAGCGGGAGCGGCTGAGCAGTTCTTC. Its protein product is CASIPAGAAEQFF. The chain links TRBV10-2 to TRBJ2-1; 8 bases match TRBD2. Germline loops: CDR1 WSHSY, CDR2 SAAADI. The V and J ends lost 7 bases and 9 bases, in that order; junction bases with no gene match: 8. The CDR3 sequence is 13 residues long.

This chain joins TRBV5-4 and TRBJ1-3; TRBD1 agrees at 8 bases. The V gene's germline CDR1 is SGHNT and CDR2 YYREEE (reference sequence). J lost 0 bases, V lost 3 bases, and 2 bases had no gene match. The CDR3 extends over 15 amino acids. CDR3 residues: CASSSGQDSGNTIYF. CDR3 nucleotide sequence: TGTGCCAGCAGCTCGGGACAGGACTCTGGAAACACCATATATTTT.